What follows describes a single T cell receptor (beta chain). The clone's antigen remains unknown. No much larger clonotype is one base removed from it; base qualities were not supplied. This entry belongs to a study of glioma-infiltrating T cells after dendritic cell vaccination listed by TCRdb under 2016. The study in broad terms: The cohort included 15 or so glioblastoma patients drawn from Phase I and II dendritic cell vaccination trials, of whom 9 were newly diagnosed and 6 had recurrent disease. To make the vaccine, monocyte-derived dendritic cells were cultured for under eight days with IL-4 and GM-CSF and then pulsed overnight with autologous tumor lysate. In glioblastoma patients vaccinated with dendritic cells, deep sequencing of TCR beta CDR3 regions served to measure tumor-infiltrating lymphocyte content and to compare repertoires between tumor and blood. Survival after dendritic cell vaccination was correlated with TCR sequencing metrics, including TIL content and tumor-blood repertoire overlap. Each patient got three intradermal injections of the dendritic cell vaccine, spaced at biweekly intervals, in the arm below the axilla. Autologous tumor lysate-pulsed dendritic cell vaccination was administered to the patients between the early 2000s and the early 2010s. Here is what the overall study found, with its caveats: The three-group TCR overlap response model was described as speculative and requiring prospective validation. The cohort was small and heterogeneous, only a few patients had full blood and tumor sets, and even fewer had initial-recurrent tumor pairs. No direct relationship between TCR clonality and survival was found, suggesting that a diverse polyclonal response may matter. Longer time to progression and overall survival after dendritic cell vaccination were predicted by higher estimated pretreatment TIL content.

The time point label on this specimen signifies: after dendritic cell vaccination, including at tumor progression/relapse. Patients were selected on the basis of adequate residual fresh-frozen tumor tissue and more than two years of available survival data. None of the glioblastoma patients carried an isocitrate dehydrogenase mutation, although molecular status otherwise varied. PBMC were collected before vaccination, two weeks after the third vaccination, and at tumor progression when it occurred. The Qiagen DNeasy Blood extraction Kit was used to extract genomic DNA. CDR3 length: 14 amino acids, cysteine to phenylalanine. The retained sequence is limited to the CDR3, 42 bases, with the frame set at the first base. The germline ends are 16 bases apart after V is trimmed by 1 base and J by 7 bases. Per the germline V gene, SQVTM is the CDR1 and ANQGSEA is the CDR2. The immunoSEQ assay amplified TCRB CDR3 regions from about 2 micrograms of genomic DNA, or from all available DNA when less than that amount was available. Multiplex PCR used 60 forward primers for TCR V beta segments and 13 reverse primers for J beta segments. Synthetic control templates were spiked into each sample at limiting dilution to estimate reads per starting template. Reads of 87 bp were generated by sequencing on the Illumina HiSeq System. As for how the authors treated the data: PCR and sequencing errors were removed by a nearest neighbor algorithm that merged closely related sequences. TCR overlap was measured as the percentage of unique tumor TCR beta sequences that were also present in the peripheral blood of the same patient. TCRdb provides this immuneACCESS table in a form limited to in-frame rearrangements. Some clones are lacking; in checked studies, under half of them reflect an unresolved V gene, and why the rest are absent is not known. That table gives V, J and clone size, and the DNA gave D and trimming. For this sample there are 70,000 to 100,000 clones; roughly four fifths appear just once. The ten largest clones capture under 8% of the sample.

This clonotype was obtained from a human donor with glioblastoma. The input for sequencing was blood, taken after dendritic cell vaccination. This chain is built from TRBV29-1 and TRBJ1-1; possibly the D gene is TRBD1, per 5 matching bases. CDR3 loop: CSVEGPGSGDEAFF. DNA sequence: TGCAGCGTTGAAGGGCCGGGATCGGGGGATGAAGCTTTCTTT. Where the CDR3 stops, the reference TRBV29-1 and TRBJ1-1 genes take over; the full variable domain is SAVISQKPSRDICQRGTSLTIQCQVDSQVTMMFWYRQQPGQSLTLIATANQGSEATYESGFVIDKFPISRPNLTFSTLTVSNMSPEDSSIYLCSVEGPGSGDEAFFGQGTRLTVV.